The 19 T cell receptor beta chains below come from one sample, sequenced in a study of T-cell memory formation after mild COVID-19. MiXCR was run by TCRdb on the 5' RACE reads, yielding one entry per CDR3 protein. The sample has hundreds of thousands of distinct CDR3 sequences, more than 15% seen once. Sample: PBMCs or a T cell subset sorted from them (not recorded which). The receptors stem from a man younger than 35 who had mild COVID-19 (a few samples of this study predate the infection). Cell type and time point are not known.

This clonotype was detected a few times. J is TRBJ2-5 and V is TRBV7-6; 7 nucleotides agree with TRBD2. Germline values: CDR1 SGHVS, CDR2 FNYEAQ. The CDR3 runs to 16 residues. V gave up 5 bases and J gave up 2 bases; unmatched junction bases: 11. The CDR3 region has the DNA TGTGCCAGCAGCAAGCGGAGCGGGACTGGTCAAGAGACCCAGTACTTC. Translating it yields CASSKRSGTGQETQYF.

This clonotype has only a few counts. CDR3 amino acids: CASSFTPGDEQYV. CDR3 DNA: TGTGCCAGCAGTTTCACCCCCGGGGACGAGCAGTACGTC. The chain employs TRBV12-3 or TRBV12-4 and TRBJ2-7; the D gene is possibly TRBD2 (5 bases). CDR3 length: 13 amino acids. The germline V and J ends were trimmed by 3 bases and 5 bases, with 11 bases remaining between them.

This clonotype was observed a handful of times. The J gene is TRBJ2-5, the V gene TRBV15; D may be TRBD1 (6 bases). The CDR3 contains 13 residues. V dropped 5 bases and J dropped 5 bases, with 12 bases sitting between them. CDR1 is LNHNV and CDR2 is YYDKDF in the germline V gene (reference sequence). The CDR3: CATSGGRPETQYF. The CDR3 DNA reads as TGTGCCACCAGCGGGGGCCGTCCGGAGACCCAGTACTTC.

The chain carries TRBV27 and TRBJ2-7; 12 bases are shared with TRBD2. The CDR3 extends over 16 amino acids. Germline CDR1 is MNHEY and CDR2 is SMNVEV (reference sequence). J gave up 5 bases and V 2 bases, and 7 bases lay outside the gene matches. CDR3: CASSLRTSGVINEQYF. The CDR3 nucleotides are TGTGCCAGCAGTTTACGGACTAGCGGGGTAATCAACGAGCAGTACTTC.

This clonotype was counted ten times or more. The V gene is TRBV12-3 or TRBV12-4, the J gene TRBJ2-1; D may be TRBD2 (6 bases). Between the trimmed V and J ends, which lost 6 bases and 7 bases, there was a span of 19 bases. The CDR3 spans 15 residues. Written as DNA, the CDR3 is TGTGCCAGCAGCTCCGGACTACCCCTTGGGAATGAGCAGTTCTTC. This codes for CASSSGLPLGNEQFF.

The J gene is TRBJ2-3, the V gene TRBV20-1; D may correspond to TRBD1 or TRBD2 (5 bases each). Germline V lookup: CDR1 DFQATT, CDR2 SNEGSKA (reference sequence). Trimming stripped 5 bases from V and 4 bases from J, with 10 bases between. CDR3 length equals 12 residues. CDR3 DNA sequence: TGCAGTGCTGATATGGGGGCAGATACGCAGTATTTT. Protein sequence: CSADMGADTQYF.

This clonotype occurred a few times. The V gene is TRBV7-2, the J gene TRBJ1-2; D unclear. Trimming removed 2 bases from V and 4 bases from J, with 8 bases in between. This CDR3 contains 13 residues. Germline CDR1 and CDR2: SGHTA and FQGNSA. CDR3 nucleotides: TGTGCCAGCAGCTTAACCCGGTCCTATGGCTACACCTTC. Protein product: CASSLTRSYGYTF. Together with reference TRBV7-2 and TRBJ1-2, the CDR3 gives the full variable domain: GAGVSQSPSNKVTEKGKDVELRCDPISGHTALYWYRQSLGQGLEFLIYFQGNSAPDKSGLPSDRFSAERTGGSVSTLTIQRTQQEDSAVYLCASSLTRSYGYTFGSGTRLTVV.

This clonotype was recorded a few times. V gene TRBV6-1 combines with J gene TRBJ2-5; 10 positions match TRBD1. The CDR3 totals 16 residues. The ends lost 3 bases at V and 4 bases at J; junction bases unmatched: 8. The germline gives CDR1 MNHNS, CDR2 SASEGT. In DNA, the CDR3 is TGTGCCAGCAGTGACCCCGGACAGGGGGGGCGAGAGACCCAGTACTTC. It translates to CASSDPGQGGRETQYF.

This clonotype was seen only a few times. The chain joins TRBV5-1 to TRBJ2-5, with 8 bases fitting TRBD1. Trimming removed 0 bases from V and 3 bases from J; junction bases left unmatched: 1. This CDR3 is built from 14 residues. Germline-derived CDR1 and CDR2 are SGHRS and YFSETQ. The CDR3 reads CASSLEDREETQYF. The CDR3 bases are TGCGCCAGCAGCTTGGAGGACAGGGAAGAGACCCAGTACTTC.

In its sample, this clonotype was seen a few times. V and J are TRBV10-3 and TRBJ2-1; 10 positions match TRBD1. This CDR3 has 14 residues. Germline CDR1 ENHRY, CDR2 SYGVKD. The V and J ends lost 4 bases and 7 bases, in that order; junction bases with no gene match: 4. The CDR3 is CAISGTGGVNEQFF. CDR3 in DNA: TGTGCCATCAGTGGGACAGGGGGAGTAAATGAGCAGTTCTTC.

This clonotype came up a few times. The V gene is TRBV6-2 or TRBV6-3, the J gene TRBJ2-3, with D maybe TRBD1 (5 bases). Germline V gene data show CDR1 as MNHEY and CDR2 as SVGEGT. Trimming took 2 bases from V and 1 from J, leaving 10 bases between them. This CDR3 spans 15 amino acids. CDR3 loop: CASSYRGQGTDTQYF. The DNA for the CDR3 is TGTGCCAGCAGTTACAGGGGCCAAGGCACAGATACGCAGTATTTT.

This chain uses TRBV20-1 with TRBJ2-7, with D perhaps assigned TRBD1 or TRBD2 (6 bases each). Per germline, CDR1 DFQATT and CDR2 SNEGSKA (reference sequence). The CDR3 is made up of 10 amino acids. The CDR3 region is CRSGAGEQYV. CDR3 nucleotides: TGCAGATCGGGGGCCGGGGAGCAGTACGTC.

A few counts support this clonotype. V gene TRBV20-1 combines with J gene TRBJ2-1; 8 nucleotides align to TRBD1. Germline CDR1 and CDR2: DFQATT and SNEGSKA (reference sequence). The CDR3 has 15 residues. Trimming cost V 1 base and J 4 bases; bases outside gene matches: 6. CDR3 nucleotides: TGCAGTGCTAGAGGTCCAGGGGGCGGGTACAATGAGCAGTTCTTC. Protein: CSARGPGGGYNEQFF.

V is TRBV2 and J is TRBJ2-6; D call uncertain. The CDR3 spans 14 residues. V was clipped by 10 bases and J by 0 bases, with 10 bases between them. Germline values: CDR1 SNHLY, CDR2 FYNNEI. CDR3 bases: TGTGCCACCGGACCGCACTCTGGGGCCAACGTCCTGACTTTC. Amino acid sequence: CATGPHSGANVLTF.

The V and J genes are TRBV7-9 and TRBJ1-1, with D perhaps TRBD1 (6 bases). V shed 4 bases and J shed 1 base, with 13 bases lying between them. The germline V gene has CDR1 SEHNR and CDR2 FQNEAQ (reference sequence). The CDR3 contains 15 residues. The CDR3 here is CASSSPDRSNTEAFF. CDR3 DNA sequence: TGTGCCAGCAGCTCGCCAGACAGGTCGAACACTGAAGCTTTCTTT. Full variable domain (outside the CDR3, taken from reference TRBV7-9 and TRBJ1-1): DTGVSQNPRHKITKRGQNVTFRCDPISEHNRLYWYRQTLGQGPEFLTYFQNEAQLEKSRLLSDRFSAERPKGSFSTLEIQRTEQGDSAMYLCASSSPDRSNTEAFFGQGTRLTVV.

The V gene is TRBV2, the J gene TRBJ2-1; no reliable D call. The germline V gene has CDR1 SNHLY and CDR2 FYNNEI. The CDR3 runs 15 residues. The V end lost 3 bases, the J end lost 9 bases, and 18 bases lay between the germline ends. The CDR3 DNA is TGTGCCAGCAGTGATCCCTCACAGAGGCTCCCTGAGCAGTTCTTC. Its protein product is CASSDPSQRLPEQFF.

V usage is TRBV11-2 and J usage is TRBJ1-2, with D maybe TRBD1 (5 bases). This CDR3 has 14 residues. Trimming took off 5 bases at V and 4 bases at J, with 14 bases between the two ends. The germline V gene has CDR1 SGHAT and CDR2 FQNNGV. CDR3 region: CASSLGQRAYGYTF. The CDR3 nucleotides are TGTGCCAGCAGCCTGGGGCAGAGAGCCTATGGCTACACCTTC. The full variable domain, with the rest looked up from reference TRBV11-2 and TRBJ1-2, is EAGVAQSPRYKIIEKRQSVAFWCNPISGHATLYWYQQILGQGPKLLIQFQNNGVVDDSQLPKDRFSAERLKGVDSTLKIQPAKLEDSAVYLCASSLGQRAYGYTFGSGTRLTVV.

The CDR3: CASSLGTVYEQYV. For the CDR3, the DNA is TGTGCCAGCAGTCTGGGGACCGTCTACGAGCAGTACGTC. V gene TRBV12-3 or TRBV12-4 combines with J gene TRBJ2-7; D might be TRBD1 or TRBD2, each matching 5 bases. V was trimmed by 5 bases and J by 3 bases, leaving 11 bases between them. This CDR3 is 13 amino acids long.

This rearrangement joins TRBV7-2 to TRBJ2-7; D unclear. The ends were cut back, 1 base at V and 0 bases at J, with 10 bases in the middle. From germline, CDR1 is SGHTA and CDR2 FQGNSA. This CDR3 is 15 amino acids long. CDR3 loop: CASSLGALSSYEQYV. The CDR3 DNA follows: TGTGCCAGCAGCTTAGGGGCACTGAGCTCCTACGAGCAGTACGTC.